The rows below give T cell receptor beta chains drawn from one sample of a study of CD8 T cells in Susac syndrome. In TCRdb, the immunoSEQ multiplex PCR reads were re-called with MiXCR into one record per CDR3 protein. The repertoire holds 100,000 to 150,000 distinct CDR3 sequences, more than 80% seen once, with over 0.3% in the top ten. Sequencing input: CD8+ T cells from PBMCs. Source of these receptors: a human donor with multiple sclerosis. Each CDR3 is given with its conserved first and last residue. A D gene is named only where the DNA matches it firmly. Size is stated for part of the rows, as once, few or many counts, or as a class when the clone is expanded.

>TRBJ2-7|.|TRBV10-3|.
TGTGCCAGTGACCCATCGGGAAGCTCCTACGAGCAGTACTTC
CASDPSGSSYEQYF
>TRBJ1-5|.|TRBV29-1|.
TGCAGCGTTGAAGACGGGGTAAATCAGCCCCAGCATTTT
CSVEDGVNQPQHF
>TRBJ1-2|TRBD1|TRBV12-3/TRBV12-4|.
TGTGCCAGCAGCCCAGACAGGGGTCGGCCTAACTATGGCTACACCTTC
CASSPDRGRPNYGYTF
>TRBJ2-5|.|TRBV5-1|few
TGCGCCAGCAGACCAGGGTACTTAGAGACCCAGTACTTC
CASRPGYLETQYF
>TRBJ2-3|.|TRBV4-2|.
TGTGCCAGCAGCCAAGGGGCCTTGCGAGGGATCACAGATACGCAGTATTTT
CASSQGALRGITDTQYF
>TRBJ2-4|.|TRBV2|.
TGTGCCAGCAGTGAAGCGGAGGGAAGGGGCAAAAACATTCAGTACTTC
CASSEAEGRGKNIQYF
>TRBJ1-2|.|TRBV9|.
TGTGCCAGCAGCGTAGCTGCGGAGAGGGCTTACACCTTC
CASSVAAERAYTF
>TRBJ2-4|.|TRBV11-2|.
TGTGCCAGCAGCTTAGAAGCGATAGCCAAAAACATTCAGTACTTC
CASSLEAIAKNIQYF
>TRBJ1-2|TRBD1|TRBV20-1|.
TGCAGTGCTAGAGATCCCCAGGGGGATGACGGCTACACCTTC
CSARDPQGDDGYTF
>TRBJ1-5|.|TRBV12-5|few
TGTGCTAGTAGGGAGGGTGGTCAGCCCCAGCATTTT
CASREGGQPQHF
>TRBJ1-4|.|TRBV4-1|.
TGCGCCAGCAGCCAAGAAAGGGGGGAAAAACTGTTTTTT
CASSQERGEKLFF
>TRBJ1-1|.|TRBV30|.
TGTGCCTCCGTACAGGGTTGGGGCTCCACTGAAGCTTTCTTT
CASVQGWGSTEAFF
>TRBJ2-4|.|TRBV6-1|few
TGTGCCAGCAGTCCCGCAGGGACGGCCAAAAACATTCAGTACTTC
CASSPAGTAKNIQYF
>TRBJ2-5|.|TRBV7-9|.
TGTGCCAGCAGCTTATTGACAGGCGTGGAGACCCAGTACTTC
CASSLLTGVETQYF
>TRBJ2-6|.|TRBV4-1|.
TGCGCCAGCAGCCACCCCACGTCTGGGGCCAACGTCCTGACTTTC
CASSHPTSGANVLTF
>TRBJ2-1|.|TRBV19|few
TGTGCCAGTAGCCTATCTTACAATGAGCAGTTCTTC
CASSLSYNEQFF
>TRBJ1-6|TRBD1|TRBV20-1|once
TGCAGTGCGCAGCAGACAGGGTTTTGGGGTAATTCACCCCTCCACTTT
CSAQQTGFWGNSPLHF
>TRBJ2-5|.|TRBV6-5|few
TGTGCCAGCAGTTACTCGAGGGACTTAGGTCCTTACTTC
CASSYSRDLGPYF
>TRBJ1-3|.|TRBV12-3/TRBV12-4|once
TGTGCCAGCAGTCCGCCCTTATACCGGGCCCGCTCTGGAAACACCATATATTTT
CASSPPLYRARSGNTIYF
>TRBJ2-2|TRBD2|TRBV9|.
TGTGCCAGCAGCCTTCCCGAGCGGGGGCAGAACACCGGGGAGCTGTTTTTT
CASSLPERGQNTGELFF
>TRBJ2-3|.|TRBV12-3/TRBV12-4|.
TGTGCCAGCAGTTCTCCCCCGGGGCAGGGATCAAGCACAGATACGCAGTATTTT
CASSSPPGQGSSTDTQYF
>TRBJ1-6|TRBD1|TRBV6-1|.
TGTGCCAGCAGTGAACAGGGGGGCTGGTCACCCCTCCACTTT
CASSEQGGWSPLHF
>TRBJ2-5|TRBD2|TRBV14|once
TGTGCCAGCAGCCAAGAATCGACTAGCGGGAGGCAAGAGACCCAGTACTTC
CASSQESTSGRQETQYF
>TRBJ1-1|.|TRBV20-1|.
TGCAGTGCTAGAGATGGGCTGGGAGGACCCGAAGCTTTCTTT
CSARDGLGGPEAFF
>TRBJ2-7|.|TRBV6-1|.
TGTGCCAGCAGTGCCCAGGGGCCTTACGAGCAGTACTTC
CASSAQGPYEQYF
>TRBJ2-1|.|TRBV7-9|.
TGTGCCAGCAGCTCGTCCGGAGCCTACAATGAGCAGTTCTTC
CASSSSGAYNEQFF
>TRBJ2-7|.|TRBV10-3|.
TGTGCCATCGGGGTGGCCGCCTACGAGCAGTACTTC
CAIGVAAYEQYF
>TRBJ1-1|.|TRBV12-3/TRBV12-4|.
TGTGCCAGCATCCAAGGCTCGACTGAAGCTTTCTTT
CASIQGSTEAFF
>TRBJ2-1|TRBD2|TRBV7-8|once
TGTGCCAGCAGCACCACTAGCGAGTACAATGAGCAGTTCTTC
CASSTTSEYNEQFF
>TRBJ1-2|.|TRBV28|.
TGTGCCAGCAGTTCCCCTGACACCTTC
CASSSPDTF
>TRBJ2-1|TRBD2|TRBV7-6|.
TGTGCCAGCAGCTTGCGATCGCGGGAGGGGAGGTTGAGCGTTGAGCAGTTCTTC
CASSLRSREGRLSVEQFF
>TRBJ1-4|.|TRBV25-1|once
TGTGCCAGCAGCAATGAAAAACTGTTTTTT
CASSNEKLFF
>TRBJ1-5|.|TRBV5-6|.
TGTGCCAGCAGCTTGGGGGCAGGGGTACGGCCCCAGCATTTT
CASSLGAGVRPQHF
>TRBJ2-3|TRBD2|TRBV6-4|.
TGTGCCAGCAGTGACGGGGCTAGCGGGTCTCGGGGGCAGTATTTT
CASSDGASGSRGQYF
>TRBJ1-2|TRBD1|TRBV15|.
TGTGCCACCAGCAGACCGACAGGGGCGCGCGGCTACACCTTC
CATSRPTGARGYTF
>TRBJ1-1|.|TRBV28|.
TGTGCCAGCAGCACTCTAGGGACTGAAGCTTTCTTT
CASSTLGTEAFF
>TRBJ1-2|.|TRBV27|once
TGTGCCAGCAGTCCCGTCGGGGTGGGGAGGGGCTACACCTTC
CASSPVGVGRGYTF
>TRBJ2-1|.|TRBV20-1|.
TGCAGTGCTAGAGACCCCATGGGGGGTCCGGAGCAGTTCTTC
CSARDPMGGPEQFF
>TRBJ2-6|.|TRBV4-1|.
TGCGCCAGCAGCCAAGTTCCAGGGGCCAACGTCCTGACTTTC
CASSQVPGANVLTF
>TRBJ2-1|TRBD2|TRBV7-9|.
TGTGCCAGCAGCTTAGGAGCGGGGGGTTTTAATGAGCAGTTCTTC
CASSLGAGGFNEQFF
>TRBJ1-2|.|TRBV2|.
TGTGCCAGCAGTGCTTATGGCTACACCTTC
CASSAYGYTF
>TRBJ2-7|.|TRBV19|.
TGTGCCAGTAGTGAGCCGACAGGCCCCAGCTCCTACGAGCAGTACTTC
CASSEPTGPSSYEQYF
>TRBJ1-5|TRBD1|TRBV24-1|.
TGTGCCACCAGTGACCGACAGGGGGCGGGTCAGCCCCAGCATTTT
CATSDRQGAGQPQHF
>TRBJ2-5|.|TRBV6-2/TRBV6-3|.
TGTGCCAGCAGCCACCCCGAGCCTGTGGAGACCCAGTACTTC
CASSHPEPVETQYF
>TRBJ2-5|.|TRBV12-3/TRBV12-4|.
TGTGCCAGCAGTTTTGCGGGACTCCAAGAGACCCAGTACTTC
CASSFAGLQETQYF
>TRBJ1-2|.|TRBV12-3/TRBV12-4|.
TGTGCCAGCAGTTTACAGGGGCGCAGTGGCTACACCTTC
CASSLQGRSGYTF
>TRBJ1-5|.|TRBV20-1|.
TGCAGTGCTAGAGGGGCAGGGGCTCAGCCCCAGCATTTT
CSARGAGAQPQHF
>TRBJ1-4|.|TRBV7-8|.
TGTGCCAGCAGCTTCACTGAAACCCTACTCCAGACTAGTGAAAAACTGTTTTTT
CASSFTETLLQTSEKLFF
>TRBJ2-1|.|TRBV11-1|.
TGTGCCAGCAGCCAGGACGGTTCCCTGGGGGATGAGCAGTTCTTC
CASSQDGSLGDEQFF
>TRBJ2-1|.|TRBV14|.
TGTGCCAGCAGCCCCTCGGGAATTACGGATGAGCAGTTCTTC
CASSPSGITDEQFF
>TRBJ2-4|.|TRBV20-1|.
TGCAGTGGCAGGCAGGGTATGCTAGCCAAAAACATTCAGTACTTC
CSGRQGMLAKNIQYF
>TRBJ2-1|.|TRBV19|.
TGTGCCAGTAGTATTGGGCCGAGGGGAAATGAGCAGTTCTTC
CASSIGPRGNEQFF
>TRBJ1-1|.|TRBV7-6|.
TGTGCCAGCAGCTTAGAGGGGGGCACTGAAGCTTTCTTT
CASSLEGGTEAFF
>TRBJ2-1|TRBD2|TRBV29-1|.
TGCAGCGTTGATTTGGAGCGGGAGCTCGGTGAGCAGTTCTTC
CSVDLERELGEQFF
>TRBJ1-1|.|TRBV12-3/TRBV12-4|.
TGTGCCAGCAGTTTCGGGACGGCGAACACTGAAGCTTTCTTT
CASSFGTANTEAFF
>TRBJ1-2|.|TRBV5-1|.
TGCGCCAGCAGCTACGGTGGGGACTATGGCTACACCTTC
CASSYGGDYGYTF